This T cell receptor beta chain was obtained from a study of T and B cells in COVID-19 patients. Study at large: The recovered patients had mostly mild to moderate COVID-19 with outpatient management. The study, taken as a whole, reports: Active COVID-19 showed highly clonal TRB repertoires; recovery showed diversity and richness above healthy donors.

CDR1 and CDR2 (germline): MNHEY, SVGAGI. V gave up 6 bases and J gave up 5 bases; unmatched junction bases: 9. The CDR3 spans 14 residues. From blood, about 250-500 ng of genomic DNA served as TRB template. This clonotype was found many times. Its antigen is undetermined. TRB rearrangements were amplified by multiplex PCR with BIOMED2 TRB-A/B primers. TCRdb re-analysed the multiplex PCR reads in MiXCR, keeping a single row per CDR3 protein. The table has roughly 15,000 distinct CDR3 sequences, under 30% seen once. This chain uses TRBV6-5 with TRBJ1-2; 7 positions match TRBD1. This receptor was identified in a human donor who had recovered from COVID-19. The sequenced sample was blood. The CDR3, as DNA: TGTGCCAGCAGCAGACAGGGAGGGAGATATGGCTACACCTTC. Translated: CASSRQGGRYGYTF.